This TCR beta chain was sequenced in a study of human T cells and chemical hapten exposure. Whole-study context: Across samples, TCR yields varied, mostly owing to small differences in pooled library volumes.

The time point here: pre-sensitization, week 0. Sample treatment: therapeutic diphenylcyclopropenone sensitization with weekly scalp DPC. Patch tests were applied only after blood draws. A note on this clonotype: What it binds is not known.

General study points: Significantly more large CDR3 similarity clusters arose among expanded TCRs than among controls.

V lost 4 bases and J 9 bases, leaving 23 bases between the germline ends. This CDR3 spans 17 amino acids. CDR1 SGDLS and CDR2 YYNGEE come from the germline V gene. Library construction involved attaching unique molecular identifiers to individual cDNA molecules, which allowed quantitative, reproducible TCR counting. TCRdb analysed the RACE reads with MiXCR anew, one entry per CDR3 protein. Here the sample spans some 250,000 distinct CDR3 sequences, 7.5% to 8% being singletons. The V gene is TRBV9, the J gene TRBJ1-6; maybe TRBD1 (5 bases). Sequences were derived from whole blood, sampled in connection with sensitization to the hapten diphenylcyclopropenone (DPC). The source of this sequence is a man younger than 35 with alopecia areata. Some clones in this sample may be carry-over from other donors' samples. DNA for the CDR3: TGTGCCAGCAGCCCTAATGGGGGTAGAACCACCTTTTCACCCCTCCACTTT. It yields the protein CASSPNGGRTTFSPLHF. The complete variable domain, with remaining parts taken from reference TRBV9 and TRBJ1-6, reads DSGVTQTPKHLITATGQRVTLRCSPRSGDLSVYWYQQSLDQGLQFLIQYYNGEERAKGNILERFSAQQFPDLHSELNLSSLELGDSALYFCASSPNGGRTTFSPLHFGNGTRLTVT.